This T cell receptor (beta chain) appears in the sequencing data of a study of blood T cell repertoires in COVID-19. Study-level background: Material from acute and convalescent COVID-19 was sourced from the United States, Italy and Spain. Sources were T cells, B-cell-depleted T cells, or PBMCs; the material itself was cDNA or gDNA.

Original analysis: For nucleated cells, counts were estimated from reference gene primer amplification. The protocol was immunoSEQ multiplex PCR, while the TCRdb copy is restricted to in-frame clones and leaves out a portion. V, J and clone size are taken as reported in that table, and D and trimming were inferred from the DNA itself. The sample has 330,000 or so clones; about 90% are singletons. V was shortened by 7 bases and J by 1 base, with 6 bases between the two germline ends. CDR1 is SGHRS and CDR2 is YFSETQ in the germline V gene. The CDR3 length is 11 residues. The specimen sequenced was PBMCs or T cells enriched from blood (not recorded which). This rearrangement joins TRBV5-1 to TRBJ2-7, with D uncertain. The TCR comes from a man aged 30 to 39 who had recovered from COVID-19. In DNA form, the CDR3 reads TGCGCCAGCCGGGTTTCCTACGAGCAGTACTTC. It specifies CASRVSYEQYF.